Sequencing of this T cell receptor beta chain was carried out in a study of blood T cell repertoires in COVID-19. About the study: Samples representing acute and convalescent COVID-19 were sourced from the United States, Italy and Spain.

This clone was seen only once. The repertoire was sequenced with immunoSEQ multiplex PCR; TCRdb's copy has only in-frame clones and lacks some. The profile shows roughly 400,000 clones, more than 75% of them singletons. The CDR3 consists of 18 residues. Per germline, CDR1 SEHNR and CDR2 FQNEAQ (reference sequence). J lost 0 bases, V lost 5 bases, and 7 bases had no gene match. The material sequenced was peripheral blood. The clonotype comes from an older woman with COVID-19, enrolled during active disease. The chain couples TRBV7-9 to TRBJ2-6, with TRBD1 identical over 10 bases. CDR3 sequence: CASSQTDRGNSGANVLTF. CDR3 bases: TGTGCCAGCAGCCAAACGGACAGGGGGAACTCTGGGGCCAACGTCCTGACTTTC.